One and the same sample provided the 5 T cell receptor beta chains below, sequenced in a study of blood T cells in healthy people across ages. Then a second PCR, running about 7 to 11 cycles, was carried out with a sample-barcoded 5' primer and a J-beta primer mix. TCRdb passed the 5' RACE reads through MiXCR, listing each CDR3 protein once. The table records over a million distinct CDR3 sequences, 35% to 50% of them present only once. Sample: blood. These receptors were obtained from a woman between 55 and 75 years old in good health.

V gene TRBV12-5 combines with J gene TRBJ1-2; TRBD1 agrees at 10 bases. This CDR3 has 16 residues. Trimming took 3 bases from V and 6 from J; bases not matched to a gene: 10. Germline V gene data show CDR1 as LGHNT and CDR2 as FRNRAP. Written as DNA, the CDR3 is TGTGCTAGTGGTTTTAAACAATCCGGGACAGGGGATGGCTACACCTTC. This gives the protein CASGFKQSGTGDGYTF. Using reference TRBV12-5 and TRBJ1-2 for the parts outside the CDR3, the full variable domain is DARVTQTPRHKVTEMGQEVTMRCQPILGHNTVFWYRQTMMQGLELLAYFRNRAPLDDSGMPKDRFSAEMPDATLATLKIQPSEPRDSAVYFCASGFKQSGTGDGYTFGSGTRLTVV.

The chain links TRBV7-9 to TRBJ2-3, with 13 bases fitting TRBD2. The CDR3 has 16 amino acids. From germline, CDR1 is SEHNR and CDR2 FQNEAQ (reference sequence). Losses at the gene ends were 5 bases for V and 5 bases for J; bases not matched to a gene: 7. CDR3 in amino acids: CASSPGLAGDGDTQYF. The CDR3 DNA sequence: TGTGCCAGCAGCCCTGGACTAGCGGGAGACGGAGATACGCAGTATTTT.

The CDR3 sequence is CASSLSITSGIYEQFF. The CDR3 DNA reads as TGTGCCAGCAGTTTATCGATCACTAGCGGGATCTATGAGCAGTTCTTC. J is TRBJ2-1 and V is TRBV27, with 10 bases fitting TRBD2. V trimming: 0 bases; J trimming: 8 bases; junction bases outside the gene matches: 7. CDR1 is MNHEY and CDR2 is SMNVEV in the germline V gene (reference sequence). The CDR3 sequence is 16 residues long.

This clonotype was observed a few times. The CDR3 nucleotides are TGTGCCAGCAGTTACCCAACCGGGAGAGGGGGTTCCTACGAGCAGTACTTC. It is translated as CASSYPTGRGGSYEQYF. V gene TRBV28 combines with J gene TRBJ2-7; D might be TRBD1 or TRBD2, each matching 6 bases. The ends were cut back, 4 bases at V and 1 base at J, with 20 bases in the middle. Germline V gene data show CDR1 as MDHEN and CDR2 as SYDVKM. The CDR3 spans 17 residues.

The V call is TRBV10-3, the J call TRBJ2-7; D possibly corresponds to TRBD1 (6 bases). The germline CDR1 and CDR2 sequences are ENHRY and SYGVKD. V lost 3 bases and J lost 2, with 17 bases in between. The CDR3 sequence is 16 residues long. The CDR3 sequence: CAISDRKDSWPYEQYF. CDR3 DNA sequence: TGTGCCATCAGTGATAGAAAGGACAGCTGGCCCTACGAGCAGTACTTC.